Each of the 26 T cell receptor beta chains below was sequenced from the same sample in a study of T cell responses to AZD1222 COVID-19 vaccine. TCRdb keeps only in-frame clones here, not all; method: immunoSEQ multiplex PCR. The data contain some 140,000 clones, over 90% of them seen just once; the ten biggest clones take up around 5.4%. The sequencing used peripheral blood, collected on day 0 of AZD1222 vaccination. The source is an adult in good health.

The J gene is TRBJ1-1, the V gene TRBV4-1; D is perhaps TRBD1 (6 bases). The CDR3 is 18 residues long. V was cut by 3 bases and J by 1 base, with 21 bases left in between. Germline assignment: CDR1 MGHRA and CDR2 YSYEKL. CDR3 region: CASSHLRGLLLPNTEAFF. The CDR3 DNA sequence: TGCGCCAGCAGCCACCTCAGGGGCCTCCTCTTACCGAACACTGAAGCTTTCTTT.

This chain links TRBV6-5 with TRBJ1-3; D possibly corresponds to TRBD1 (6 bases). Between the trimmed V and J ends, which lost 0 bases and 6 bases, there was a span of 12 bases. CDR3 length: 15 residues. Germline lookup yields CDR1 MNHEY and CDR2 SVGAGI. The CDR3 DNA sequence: TGTGCCAGCAGTTACTCGTCGGGGGCAGAAAACACCATATATTTT. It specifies CASSYSSGAENTIYF.

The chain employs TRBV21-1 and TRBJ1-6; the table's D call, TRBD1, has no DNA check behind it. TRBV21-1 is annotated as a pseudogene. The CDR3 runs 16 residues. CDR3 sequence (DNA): TGTGCCAGCAGCAAAGACCGGGGCAGGGGTAATTCACCCCTCCACTTT. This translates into CASSKDRGRGNSPLHF.

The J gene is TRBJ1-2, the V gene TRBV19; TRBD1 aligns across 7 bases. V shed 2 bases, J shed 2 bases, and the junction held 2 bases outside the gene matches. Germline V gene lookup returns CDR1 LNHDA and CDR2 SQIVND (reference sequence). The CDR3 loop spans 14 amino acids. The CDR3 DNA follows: TGTGCCAGTAGTATATCACAGGGGAACTATGGCTACACCTTC. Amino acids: CASSISQGNYGYTF.

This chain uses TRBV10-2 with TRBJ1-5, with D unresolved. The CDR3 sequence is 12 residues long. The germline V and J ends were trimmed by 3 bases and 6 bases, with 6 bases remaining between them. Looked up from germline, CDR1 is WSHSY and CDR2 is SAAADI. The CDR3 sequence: CASSDPGQPQHF. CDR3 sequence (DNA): TGCGCCAGCAGTGACCCCGGTCAGCCCCAGCATTTT.

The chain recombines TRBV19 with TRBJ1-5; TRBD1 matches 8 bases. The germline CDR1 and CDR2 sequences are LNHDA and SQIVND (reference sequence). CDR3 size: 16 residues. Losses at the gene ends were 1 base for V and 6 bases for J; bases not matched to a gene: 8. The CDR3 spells CASSIAGRGPSQPQHF. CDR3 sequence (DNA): TGTGCCAGTAGTATAGCCGGCAGGGGGCCAAGTCAGCCCCAGCATTTT.

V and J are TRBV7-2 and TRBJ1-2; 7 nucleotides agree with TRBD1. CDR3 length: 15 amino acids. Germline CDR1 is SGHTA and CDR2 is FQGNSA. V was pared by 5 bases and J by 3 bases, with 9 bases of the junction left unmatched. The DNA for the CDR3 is TGTGCCAGCAGCCCCTTTGACAGGGCCGACTATGGCTACACCTTC. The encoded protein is CASSPFDRADYGYTF.

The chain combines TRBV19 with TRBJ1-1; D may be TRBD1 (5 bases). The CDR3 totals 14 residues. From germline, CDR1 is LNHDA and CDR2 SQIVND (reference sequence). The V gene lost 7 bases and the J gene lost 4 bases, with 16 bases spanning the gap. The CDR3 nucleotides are TGTGCCAGTATGTCCGGGGCCGCGGGCACTGAAGCTTTCTTT. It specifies CASMSGAAGTEAFF.

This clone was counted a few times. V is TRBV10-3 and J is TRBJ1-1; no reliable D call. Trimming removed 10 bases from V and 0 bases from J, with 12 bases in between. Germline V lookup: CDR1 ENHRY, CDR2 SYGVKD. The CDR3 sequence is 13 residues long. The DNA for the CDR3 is TGTGCCAACAAAAAAGAGATGAACACTGAAGCTTTCTTT. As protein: CANKKEMNTEAFF.

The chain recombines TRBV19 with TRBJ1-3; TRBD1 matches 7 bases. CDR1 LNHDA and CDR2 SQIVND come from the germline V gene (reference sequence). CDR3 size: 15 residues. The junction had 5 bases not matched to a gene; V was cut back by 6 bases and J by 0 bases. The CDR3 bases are TGTGCCAGTAGCATACGGGACAGCTCTGGAAACACCATATATTTT. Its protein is CASSIRDSSGNTIYF.

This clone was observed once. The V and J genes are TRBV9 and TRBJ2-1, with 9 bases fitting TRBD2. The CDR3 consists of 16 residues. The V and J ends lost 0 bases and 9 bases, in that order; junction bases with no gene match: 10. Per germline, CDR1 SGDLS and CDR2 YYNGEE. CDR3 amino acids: CASSVGLAGTGIEQFF. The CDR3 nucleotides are TGTGCCAGCAGCGTAGGGCTAGCGGGAACGGGTATTGAGCAGTTCTTC.

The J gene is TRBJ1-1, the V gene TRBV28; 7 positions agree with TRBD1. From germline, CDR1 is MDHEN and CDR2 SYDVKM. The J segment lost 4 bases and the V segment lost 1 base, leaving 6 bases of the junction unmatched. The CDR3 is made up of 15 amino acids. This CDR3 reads CASSLYEPGGTEAFF. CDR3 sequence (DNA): TGTGCCAGCAGTTTATACGAACCAGGGGGCACTGAAGCTTTCTTT.

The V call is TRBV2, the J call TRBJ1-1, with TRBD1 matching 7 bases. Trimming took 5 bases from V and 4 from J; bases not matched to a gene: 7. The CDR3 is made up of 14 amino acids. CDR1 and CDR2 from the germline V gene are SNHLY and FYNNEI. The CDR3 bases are TGTGCCAGCAGTACCAGGGGGTCCGGCACTGAAGCTTTCTTT. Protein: CASSTRGSGTEAFF.

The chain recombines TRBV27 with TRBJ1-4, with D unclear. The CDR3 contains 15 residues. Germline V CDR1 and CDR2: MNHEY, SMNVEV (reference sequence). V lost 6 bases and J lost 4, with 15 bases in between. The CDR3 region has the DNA TGTGCCAGCAGCTCCGCCATGGGTGTTAATGAAAAACTGTTTTTT. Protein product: CASSSAMGVNEKLFF.

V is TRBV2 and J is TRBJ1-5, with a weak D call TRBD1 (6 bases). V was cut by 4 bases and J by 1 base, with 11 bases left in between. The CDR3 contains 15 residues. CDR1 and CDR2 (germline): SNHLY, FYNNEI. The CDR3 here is CASSGDILSNQPQHF. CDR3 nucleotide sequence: TGTGCCAGCAGTGGGGACATTCTAAGCAATCAGCCCCAGCATTTT.

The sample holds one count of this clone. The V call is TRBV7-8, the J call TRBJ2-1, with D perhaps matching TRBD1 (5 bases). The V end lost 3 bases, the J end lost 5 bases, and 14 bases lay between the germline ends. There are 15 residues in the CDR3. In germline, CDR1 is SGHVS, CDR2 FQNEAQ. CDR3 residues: CASSFRGRGDNEQFF. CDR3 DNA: TGTGCCAGCAGCTTTAGGGGTCGCGGCGACAATGAGCAGTTCTTC.

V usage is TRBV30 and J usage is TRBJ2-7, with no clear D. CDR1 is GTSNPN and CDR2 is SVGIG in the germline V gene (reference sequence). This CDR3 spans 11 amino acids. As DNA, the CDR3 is TGTGCTGCCCGGGTATGGGAAGAGCAGTACTTC. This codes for CAARVWEEQYF. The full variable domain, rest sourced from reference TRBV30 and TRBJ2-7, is SQTIHQWPATLVQPVGSPLSLECTVEGTSNPNLYWYRQAAGRGLQLLFYSVGIGQISSEVPQNLSASRPQDRQFILSSKKLLLSDSGFYLCAARVWEEQYFGPGTRLTVT.

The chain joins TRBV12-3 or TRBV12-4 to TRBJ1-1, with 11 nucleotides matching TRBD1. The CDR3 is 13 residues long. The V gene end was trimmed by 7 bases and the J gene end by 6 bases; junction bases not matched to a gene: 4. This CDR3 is CASIRTGGPEAFF. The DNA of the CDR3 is TGTGCCAGCATTAGGACAGGGGGCCCTGAAGCTTTCTTT.

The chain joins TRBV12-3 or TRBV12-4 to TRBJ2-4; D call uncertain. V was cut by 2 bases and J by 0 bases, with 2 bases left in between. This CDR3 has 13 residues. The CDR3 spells CASSLIAKNIQYF. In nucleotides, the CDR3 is TGTGCCAGCAGTTTAATAGCCAAAAACATTCAGTACTTC.

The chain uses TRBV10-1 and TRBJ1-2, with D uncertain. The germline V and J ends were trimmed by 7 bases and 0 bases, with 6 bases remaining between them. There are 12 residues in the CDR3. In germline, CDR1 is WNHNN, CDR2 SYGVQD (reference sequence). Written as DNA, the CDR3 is TGCGCCAGCATGGCCACTAACTATGGCTACACCTTC. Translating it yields CASMATNYGYTF.

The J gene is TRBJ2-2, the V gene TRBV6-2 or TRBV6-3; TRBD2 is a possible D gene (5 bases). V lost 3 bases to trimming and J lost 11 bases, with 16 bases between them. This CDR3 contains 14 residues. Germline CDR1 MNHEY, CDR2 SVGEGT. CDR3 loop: CASSYSASGGELFF. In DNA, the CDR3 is TGTGCCAGCAGTTATTCCGCTAGTGGAGGCGAGCTGTTTTTT.

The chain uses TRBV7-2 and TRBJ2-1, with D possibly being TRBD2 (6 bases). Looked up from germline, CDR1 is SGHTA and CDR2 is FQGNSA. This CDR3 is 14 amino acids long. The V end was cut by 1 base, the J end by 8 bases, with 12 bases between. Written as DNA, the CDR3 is TGTGCCAGCAGCTTAGTTACGGGCGGGGATGAGCAGTTCTTC. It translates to CASSLVTGGDEQFF.

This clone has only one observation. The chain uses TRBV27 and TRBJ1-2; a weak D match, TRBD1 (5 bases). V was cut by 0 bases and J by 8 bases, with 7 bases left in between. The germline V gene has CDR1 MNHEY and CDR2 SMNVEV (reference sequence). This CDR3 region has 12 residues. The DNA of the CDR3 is TGTGCCAGCAGTTTATCGGGGGACGGCTACACCTTC. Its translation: CASSLSGDGYTF.

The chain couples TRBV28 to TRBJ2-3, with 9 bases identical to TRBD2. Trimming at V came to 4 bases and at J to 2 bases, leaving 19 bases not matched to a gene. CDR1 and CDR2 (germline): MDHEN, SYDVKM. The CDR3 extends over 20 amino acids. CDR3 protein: CASSSQTSGKSLTPTDTQYF. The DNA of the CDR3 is TGTGCCAGCAGTTCCCAGACTAGCGGAAAATCCCTTACACCCACAGATACGCAGTATTTT.

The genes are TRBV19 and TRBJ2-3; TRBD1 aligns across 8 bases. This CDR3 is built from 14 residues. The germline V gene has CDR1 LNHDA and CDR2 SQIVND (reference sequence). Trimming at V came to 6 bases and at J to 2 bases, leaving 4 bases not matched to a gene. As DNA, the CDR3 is TGTGCCAGTAGCGACAGGGGCCTCACAGATACGCAGTATTTT. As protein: CASSDRGLTDTQYF.

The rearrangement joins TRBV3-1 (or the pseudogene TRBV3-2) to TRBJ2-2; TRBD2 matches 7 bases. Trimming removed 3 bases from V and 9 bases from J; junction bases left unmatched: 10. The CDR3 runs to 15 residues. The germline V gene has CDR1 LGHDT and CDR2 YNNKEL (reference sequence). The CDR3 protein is CASSQTSGMGWELFF. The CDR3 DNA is TGTGCCAGCAGCCAGACCAGCGGGATGGGCTGGGAGCTGTTTTTT.